Listed here are 9 T cell receptor beta chains from one sample, sequenced in a study of EBV T-cell therapy then PD-1 blockade in nasopharyngeal carcinoma (dated by TCRdb to about 2021). Libraries were built with the immunoSEQ multiplex PCR assay. TCRdb carries this immuneACCESS record with in-frame sequences only. Its versions omit some clonotypes, under half of them owing to an unresolved V gene in the studies checked, with the rest unexplained. This sample is represented by roughly 20,000 clones; about 86% of them were singletons. The ten largest clones capture roughly 32% of the sample. This specimen's time point label, per the study, means: 266 days after commencement of treatment, after nivolumab therapy. This sample's treatment or condition label indicates: AdE1-LMPpoly-expanded autologous EBV-specific T-cell therapy followed by anti-PD-1 nivolumab. For these TCRs, the target antigens are not known.

Sequences were derived from CD8+ T cells from blood, sampled at roughly day 290 from a patient whose treatment included autologous EBV-specific T cells and nivolumab. These receptors originate from a man in his forties with nasopharyngeal carcinoma.

The gene calls are TRBV5-1 and TRBJ2-7; D uncertain. The germline V and J ends were trimmed by 2 bases and 4 bases, with 13 bases remaining between them. The germline CDR1 and CDR2 sequences are SGHRS and YFSETQ. The CDR3 is made up of 14 amino acids. The CDR3 coding sequence is TGCGCCAGCAGCTTAGGCCAGCCACCTTACGAGCAGTACTTC. As protein: CASSLGQPPYEQYF.

The genes are TRBV19 and TRBJ1-2; tentatively, D is TRBD1 (6 bases). The V end lost 8 bases, the J end lost 3 bases, and 13 bases lay between the germline ends. The CDR3 runs to 13 residues. Germline lookup yields CDR1 LNHDA and CDR2 SQIVND (reference sequence). Here the CDR3 reads CASLAGDYYGYTF. In DNA form, the CDR3 reads TGTGCCAGTCTGGCAGGGGATTACTATGGCTACACCTTC.

The chain is built from TRBV10-3 and TRBJ2-5; D is possibly TRBD2 (5 bases). The length of the CDR3 is 12 residues. Germline V gene data show CDR1 as ENHRY and CDR2 as SYGVKD. V lost 3 bases, J lost 5 bases, and 7 bases lay in between. The CDR3 coding sequence is TGTGCCATCAGTGAAGGACTGGAGACCCAGTACTTC. Amino acids: CAISEGLETQYF.

The chain employs TRBV5-6 and TRBJ2-3, with 10 bases aligning to TRBD2. V gave up 4 bases and J gave up 2 bases; unmatched junction bases: 10. This CDR3 region has 17 residues. CDR1 and CDR2 from the germline V gene are SGHDT and YYEEEE. Written as DNA, the CDR3 is TGTGCCAGCAGCCCCTCAGAGCGGGGGGGCAACACAGATACGCAGTATTTT. As protein: CASSPSERGGNTDTQYF.

This clone occurred once. The chain combines TRBV27 with TRBJ1-2; 7 positions agree with TRBD1. Looked up from germline, CDR1 is MNHEY and CDR2 is SMNVEV (reference sequence). CDR3 length: 14 residues. V was clipped by 7 bases and J by 2 bases; unmatched bases: 7. The CDR3 loop is CASMPGGSNYGYTF. The CDR3, as DNA: TGTGCCAGCATGCCAGGGGGTTCAAACTATGGCTACACCTTC.

The chain employs TRBV19 and TRBJ1-5; 8 bases agree with TRBD1. V gave up 1 base and J gave up 7 bases; unmatched junction bases: 6. This CDR3 has 15 residues. CDR1 is LNHDA and CDR2 is SQIVND in the germline V gene (reference sequence). In nucleotides, the CDR3 is TGTGCCAGTAGTATAGGTCGGACAGGGAGGCAGCCCCAGCATTTT. The encoded protein is CASSIGRTGRQPQHF.

The chain is built from TRBV6-4 and TRBJ1-5; no firm D call. Deletions cut 1 base from V and 4 bases from J, with 20 bases between. The CDR3 has 18 amino acids. Germline V gene sequence: CDR1 MRHNA, CDR2 SNTAGT. In nucleotides, the CDR3 is TGTGCCAGCAGTGACTACGGAAAAGACGGGAAGCTTAATCAGCCCCAGCATTTT. Translation gives CASSDYGKDGKLNQPQHF.

This rearrangement joins TRBV4-2 to TRBJ2-3, with D uncertain. V lost 4 bases and J 4 bases, leaving 9 bases between the germline ends. The length of the CDR3 is 13 residues. Germline assignment: CDR1 LGHNA and CDR2 YNFKEQ. The CDR3 DNA follows: TGTGCCAGCAGCCCAAGCTATCCAGATACGCAGTATTTT. Translated, it gives CASSPSYPDTQYF.

The V and J genes are TRBV5-5 and TRBJ2-5; D perhaps matches TRBD2 (6 bases). The CDR3 spans 14 residues. The germline V gene has CDR1 SGHKS and CDR2 YYEKEE (reference sequence). V lost 2 bases and J lost 1, with 9 bases in between. The CDR3 DNA sequence: TGTGCCAGCAGCTTAGGCGGGATCCAAGAGACCCAGTACTTC. Its protein is CASSLGGIQETQYF.